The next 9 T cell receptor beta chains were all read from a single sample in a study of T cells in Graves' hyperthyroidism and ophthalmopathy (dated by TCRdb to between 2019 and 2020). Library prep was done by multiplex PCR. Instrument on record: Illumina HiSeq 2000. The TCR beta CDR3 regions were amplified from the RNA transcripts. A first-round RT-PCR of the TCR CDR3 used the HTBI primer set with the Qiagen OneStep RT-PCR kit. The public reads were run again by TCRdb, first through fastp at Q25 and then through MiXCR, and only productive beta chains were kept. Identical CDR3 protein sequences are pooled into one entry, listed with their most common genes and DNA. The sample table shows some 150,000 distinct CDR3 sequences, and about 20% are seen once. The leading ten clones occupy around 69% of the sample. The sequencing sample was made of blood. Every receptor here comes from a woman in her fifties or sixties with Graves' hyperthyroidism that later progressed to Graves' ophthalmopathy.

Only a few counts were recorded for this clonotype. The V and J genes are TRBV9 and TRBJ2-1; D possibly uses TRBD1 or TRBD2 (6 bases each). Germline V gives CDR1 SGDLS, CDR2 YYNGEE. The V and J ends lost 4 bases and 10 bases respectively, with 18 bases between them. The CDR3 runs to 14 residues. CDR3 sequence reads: CASSPTRGVGEQFF. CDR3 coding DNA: TGTGCCAGCAGCCCCACTAGGGGGGTAGGGGAGCAGTTCTTC.

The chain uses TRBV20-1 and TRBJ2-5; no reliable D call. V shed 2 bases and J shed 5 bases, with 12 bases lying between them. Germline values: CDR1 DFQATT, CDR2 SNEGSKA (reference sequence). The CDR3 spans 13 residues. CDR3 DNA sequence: TGCAGTGCTAGAAACGACATCGGGGAGACCCAGTACTTC. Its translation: CSARNDIGETQYF.

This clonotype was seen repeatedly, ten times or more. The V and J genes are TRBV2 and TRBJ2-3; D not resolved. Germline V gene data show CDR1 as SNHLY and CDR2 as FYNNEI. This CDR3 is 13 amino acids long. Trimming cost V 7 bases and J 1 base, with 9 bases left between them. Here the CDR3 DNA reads TGTGCCAGCACTATGATCGGCACAGATACGCAGTATTTT. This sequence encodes CASTMIGTDTQYF.

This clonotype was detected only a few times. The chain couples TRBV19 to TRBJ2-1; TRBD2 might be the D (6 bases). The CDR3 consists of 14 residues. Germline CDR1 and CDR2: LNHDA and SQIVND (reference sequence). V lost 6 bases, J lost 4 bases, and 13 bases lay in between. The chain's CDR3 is CASSRDFRYNEQFF. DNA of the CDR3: TGTGCCAGTAGCCGGGACTTTCGATACAATGAGCAGTTCTTC.

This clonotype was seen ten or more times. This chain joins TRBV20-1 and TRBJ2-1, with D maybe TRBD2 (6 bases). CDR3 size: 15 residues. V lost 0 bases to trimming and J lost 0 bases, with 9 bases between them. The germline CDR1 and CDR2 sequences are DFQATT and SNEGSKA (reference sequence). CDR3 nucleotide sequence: TGCAGTGCTAGAGATCTGGGAGGCTCCTACAATGAGCAGTTCTTC. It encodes CSARDLGGSYNEQFF.

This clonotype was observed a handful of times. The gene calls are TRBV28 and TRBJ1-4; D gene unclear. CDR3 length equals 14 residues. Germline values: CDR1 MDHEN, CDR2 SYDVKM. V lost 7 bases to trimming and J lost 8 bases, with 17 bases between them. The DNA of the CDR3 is TGTGCCAGCACCACCGGGGTAATAGGGGAAAAACTGTTTTTT. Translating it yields CASTTGVIGEKLFF.

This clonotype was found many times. Written as DNA, the CDR3 is TGTGCCAGCAGCCGGGGACTAGCGAGCCCCTTATACGAGCAGTACTTC. As protein: CASSRGLASPLYEQYF. The V call is TRBV3-1, the J call TRBJ2-7; 10 nucleotides align to TRBD2. Germline loops: CDR1 LGHDT, CDR2 YNNKEL (reference sequence). V was pared by 4 bases and J by 4 bases, with 10 bases of the junction left unmatched. CDR3 length: 16 amino acids.

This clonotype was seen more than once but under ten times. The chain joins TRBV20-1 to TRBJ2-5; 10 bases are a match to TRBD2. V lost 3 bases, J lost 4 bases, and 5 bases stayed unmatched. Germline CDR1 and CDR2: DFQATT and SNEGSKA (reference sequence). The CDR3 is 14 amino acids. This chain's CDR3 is CSASSTSGTETQYF. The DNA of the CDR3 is TGCAGTGCTAGTAGCACTAGCGGGACAGAGACCCAGTACTTC.

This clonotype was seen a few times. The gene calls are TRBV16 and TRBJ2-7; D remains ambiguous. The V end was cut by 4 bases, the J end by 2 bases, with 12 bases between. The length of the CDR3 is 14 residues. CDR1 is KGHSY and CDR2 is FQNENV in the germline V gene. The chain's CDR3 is CASSPWSNTYEQYF. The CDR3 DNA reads TGTGCCAGCAGCCCCTGGTCTAACACCTACGAGCAGTACTTC.